The 16 T cell receptor beta chains reported below all come from one sample, sequenced in a study of cytomegalovirus exposure and HLA in healthy donors. The PCR ran on 60 Vbeta and 13 Jbeta primers. Sequenced by immunoSEQ multiplex PCR; TCRdb stores in-frame clones only, minus some. In the table there are approximately 200,000 clones, about four fifths of which are singletons. The sequencing input was PBMCs. The receptors here all came from a girl aged 5-17 years in good health and CMV-seropositive.

The sample holds one count of this clone. The chain carries TRBV19 and TRBJ1-1, with 10 bases lining up with TRBD1. With 6 bases clipped from V and 11 bases from J, the junction kept 9 bases outside the gene matches. The CDR3 runs 13 residues. The germline V gene has CDR1 LNHDA and CDR2 SQIVND (reference sequence). The CDR3 sequence: CASRPRQGARAFF. DNA for the CDR3: TGTGCCAGTAGGCCCAGACAGGGGGCACGGGCTTTCTTT.

The chain employs TRBV18 and TRBJ1-4; the D is unclear. In germline, CDR1 is KGHSH, CDR2 LQKENI. Trimming stripped 8 bases from V and 0 bases from J, with 7 bases between. The CDR3 runs 13 residues. The CDR3 loop reads CASLRSTNEKLFF. The CDR3 DNA reads as TGTGCCAGCCTCAGGTCAACTAATGAAAAACTGTTTTTT. Drawing the rest from reference TRBV18 and TRBJ1-4, the complete variable domain is NAGVMQNPRHLVRRRGQEARLRCSPMKGHSHVYWYRQLPEEGLKFMVYLQKENIIDESGMPKERFSAEFPKEGPSILRIQQVVRGDSAAYFCASLRSTNEKLFFGSGTQLSVL.

As DNA, the CDR3 is TGTGCCAGCAGAACGGGACAGGGGAGGAATGAGCAGTTCTTC. Translating it yields CASRTGQGRNEQFF. This chain uses TRBV2 with TRBJ2-1, with 10 bases aligning to TRBD1. The CDR3 length is 14 residues. V lost 6 bases and J lost 7; bases outside the gene matches: 6. From germline, CDR1 is SNHLY and CDR2 FYNNEI.

This clone was observed a few times. The chain recombines TRBV6-1 with TRBJ1-1, with D possibly TRBD1 on 5 matching bases. Trimming removed 4 bases at V and 1 base at J, with 7 bases between. Germline assignment: CDR1 MNHNS and CDR2 SASEGT. This CDR3 spans 13 amino acids. The CDR3, as DNA: TGTGCCAGCAGTGGGGGCCGGAACACTGAAGCTTTCTTT. Protein product: CASSGGRNTEAFF.

This clone was recorded once. This chain uses TRBV19 with TRBJ2-3; 8 bases match TRBD1. CDR3 length: 15 residues. Germline CDR1 and CDR2: LNHDA and SQIVND (reference sequence). Trimming at V came to 5 bases and at J to 1 base, leaving 5 bases not matched to a gene. The CDR3 bases are TGTGCCAGTAGTTCGGGCAGGGGGCGCACAGATACGCAGTATTTT. Amino acids: CASSSGRGRTDTQYF.

The V and J genes are TRBV9 and TRBJ2-7, with a possible D match to TRBD1 (6 bases). In germline, CDR1 is SGDLS, CDR2 YYNGEE. V was cut by 0 bases and J by 7 bases, with 14 bases left in between. CDR3 size: 14 residues. CDR3 nucleotides: TGTGCCAGCAGCGTAGATGCAGGGGAACGAGAGCAGTACTTC. Encoded protein: CASSVDAGEREQYF.

The chain has TRBV9 and TRBJ2-3; 7 bases agree with TRBD2. The J segment lost 3 bases and the V segment lost 1 base, leaving 11 bases of the junction unmatched. The CDR3 loop spans 17 amino acids. Germline V lookup: CDR1 SGDLS, CDR2 YYNGEE. The CDR3 coding sequence is TGTGCCAGCAGCGTAACCCCCGGCGGGGGTGGGACAGATACGCAGTATTTT. Protein product: CASSVTPGGGGTDTQYF.

This chain joins TRBV5-5 and TRBJ2-2, with 9 bases fitting TRBD1. Per germline, CDR1 SGHKS and CDR2 YYEKEE (reference sequence). V was clipped by 3 bases and J by 7 bases; unmatched bases: 10. The CDR3 runs to 16 residues. CDR3 nucleotides: TGTGCCAGCAGCTCGGTTGCCGGGACAGGGATCGGGGAGCTGTTTTTT. This encodes CASSSVAGTGIGELFF.

The chain links TRBV6-8 to TRBJ2-5; D possibly corresponds to TRBD2 (6 bases). The CDR3 totals 20 residues. Germline assignment: CDR1 MNHGY and CDR2 SAAAGT. V was cut by 7 bases and J by 0 bases, with 30 bases left in between. The CDR3 loop reads CASNPRRRARDRDYQETQYF. The CDR3 region has the DNA TGTGCCAGCAACCCACGCCGCCGGGCCCGGGACCGGGACTACCAAGAGACCCAGTACTTC.

This clone has only a few counts. The CDR3 DNA reads TGTGCCAGTAGTATAGGTCAGACTAGCACAGATACGCAGTATTTT. It encodes CASSIGQTSTDTQYF. The gene calls are TRBV19 and TRBJ2-3; no firm D call. CDR3 length equals 15 residues. V lost 1 base to trimming and J lost 0 bases, with 8 bases between them. Per the germline V gene, CDR1 is LNHDA and CDR2 is SQIVND (reference sequence).

The chain couples TRBV4-3 to TRBJ2-3; the D gene is possibly TRBD1 (7 bases). V shed 0 bases and J shed 6 bases, with 16 bases lying between them. CDR3 length: 16 amino acids. Germline loops: CDR1 LGHNA, CDR2 YSLEER. The CDR3 sequence: CASSQEEGAGADTQYF. For the CDR3, the DNA is TGCGCCAGCAGCCAAGAGGAGGGGGCAGGGGCGGATACGCAGTATTTT.

This clone was counted a few times. This chain connects TRBV25-1 to TRBJ1-2; D is possibly TRBD1 (6 bases). The germline CDR1 and CDR2 sequences are MGHDK and SYGVNS. The CDR3 length is 17 residues. V lost 7 bases and J 4 bases, leaving 25 bases between the germline ends. The CDR3 sequence: CASTGYGSPGDTYGYTF. The CDR3 DNA sequence: TGTGCCAGCACGGGATACGGAAGCCCAGGGGACACCTATGGCTACACCTTC.

The V and J genes are TRBV11-3 and TRBJ2-3; 7 nucleotides align to TRBD1. Trimming at V came to 3 bases and at J to 2 bases, leaving 5 bases not matched to a gene. Germline V gene data show CDR1 as SGHNT and CDR2 as YENEEA. This CDR3 is built from 15 residues. This CDR3 is CASSLTGYNTDTQYF. The CDR3 nucleotides are TGTGCCAGCAGCTTGACAGGGTATAACACAGATACGCAGTATTTT.

J is TRBJ2-2 and V is TRBV6-1; a weak D match, TRBD2 (6 bases). This CDR3 region has 14 residues. CDR1 is MNHNS and CDR2 is SASEGT in the germline V gene. V was trimmed by 8 bases and J by 3 bases, leaving 13 bases between them. CDR3 nucleotide sequence: TGTGCCAGCTCTGCGGGGTTTGACACCGGGGAGCTGTTTTTT. Its translation: CASSAGFDTGELFF.

V gene TRBV5-4 combines with J gene TRBJ1-3; 7 bases agree with TRBD1. Germline CDR1 SGHNT, CDR2 YYREEE (reference sequence). CDR3 length: 17 amino acids. V shed 3 bases and J 0 bases; nucleotides not matched to a gene: 9. The CDR3, as DNA: TGTGCCAGCAGCTCGAGATCACAGGGGTTCTCTGGAAACACCATATATTTT. It specifies CASSSRSQGFSGNTIYF.

The chain uses TRBV29-1 and TRBJ1-2; D perhaps matches TRBD1 (5 bases). V lost 4 bases, J lost 0 bases, and 9 bases lay in between. CDR1 is SQVTM and CDR2 is ANQGSEA in the germline V gene. This CDR3 is 13 amino acids long. CDR3 coding DNA: TGCAGCGTTGGAACAGGAGCTAACTATGGCTACACCTTC. This gives the protein CSVGTGANYGYTF.